This section outlines one T cell receptor (beta chain) sequence together with its context. The sample belongs to a study of blood T cell repertoires in COVID-19. The authors' processing: Amplification of reference gene primers provided the estimated nucleated cell counts. Profiled with immunoSEQ multiplex PCR; TCRdb holds only in-frame clones, not every one. V, J and clone size are those of that table, while D and trimming were read from the DNA. The sample has around 130,000 clones, roughly 89% seen once. The receptor comes from a man aged 45 to 65 with active or convalescent COVID-19. The specimen was peripheral blood.

The CDR3 DNA reads TGTGCCAGCAGATTAAACAGGAACACTGAAGCTTTCTTT. Protein sequence: CASRLNRNTEAFF. This chain uses TRBV6-5 with TRBJ1-1; unclear D gene. V was trimmed by 6 bases and J by 1 base, leaving 9 bases between them. The CDR3 totals 13 residues. CDR1 and CDR2 from the germline V gene are MNHEY and SVGAGI.